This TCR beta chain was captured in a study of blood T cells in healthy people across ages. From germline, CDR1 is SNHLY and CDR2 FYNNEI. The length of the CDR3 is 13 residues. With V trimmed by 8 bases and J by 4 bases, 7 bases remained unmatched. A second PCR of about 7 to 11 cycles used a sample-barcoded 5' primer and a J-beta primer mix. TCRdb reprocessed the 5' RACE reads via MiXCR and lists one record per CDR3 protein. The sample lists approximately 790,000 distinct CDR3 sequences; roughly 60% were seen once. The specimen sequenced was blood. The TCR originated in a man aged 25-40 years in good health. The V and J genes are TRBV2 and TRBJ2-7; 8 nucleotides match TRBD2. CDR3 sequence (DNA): TGTGCCAGCGAAGTAGGGACTAGTTACGAGCAGTACTTC. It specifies CASEVGTSYEQYF.